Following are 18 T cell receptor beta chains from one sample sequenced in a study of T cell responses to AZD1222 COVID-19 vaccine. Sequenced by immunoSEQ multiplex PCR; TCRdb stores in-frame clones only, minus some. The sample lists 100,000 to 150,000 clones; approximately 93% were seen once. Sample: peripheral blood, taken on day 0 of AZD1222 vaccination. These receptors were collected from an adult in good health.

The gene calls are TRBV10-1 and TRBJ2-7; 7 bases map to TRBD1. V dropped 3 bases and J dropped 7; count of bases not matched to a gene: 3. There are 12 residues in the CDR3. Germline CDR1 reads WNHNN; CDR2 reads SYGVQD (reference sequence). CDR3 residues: CASSERQGEQYF. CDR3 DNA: TGCGCCAGCAGTGAAAGACAGGGAGAGCAGTACTTC.

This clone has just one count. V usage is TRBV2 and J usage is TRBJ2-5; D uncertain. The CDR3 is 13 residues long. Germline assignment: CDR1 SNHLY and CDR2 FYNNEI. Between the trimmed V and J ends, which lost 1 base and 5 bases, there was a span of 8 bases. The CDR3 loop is CASSEGAPETQYF. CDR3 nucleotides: TGTGCCAGCAGTGAAGGAGCGCCGGAGACCCAGTACTTC.

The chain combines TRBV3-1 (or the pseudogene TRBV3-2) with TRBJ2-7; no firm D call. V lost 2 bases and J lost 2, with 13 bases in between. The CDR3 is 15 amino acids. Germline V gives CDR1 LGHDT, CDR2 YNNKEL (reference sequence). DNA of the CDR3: TGTGCCAGCAGCCAATTGGCTGACCTCGCCTACGAGCAGTACTTC. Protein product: CASSQLADLAYEQYF.

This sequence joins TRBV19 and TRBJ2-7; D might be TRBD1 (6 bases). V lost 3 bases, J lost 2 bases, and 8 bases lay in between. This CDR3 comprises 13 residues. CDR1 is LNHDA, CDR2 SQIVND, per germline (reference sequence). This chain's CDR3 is CASSMGATYEQYF. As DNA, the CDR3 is TGTGCCAGTAGTATGGGGGCGACCTACGAGCAGTACTTC.

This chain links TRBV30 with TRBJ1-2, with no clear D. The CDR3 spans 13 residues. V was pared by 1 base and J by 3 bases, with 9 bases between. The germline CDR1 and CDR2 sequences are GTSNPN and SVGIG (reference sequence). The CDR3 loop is CAWSEQRYYGYTF. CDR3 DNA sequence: TGTGCCTGGAGTGAGCAACGATACTATGGCTACACCTTC.

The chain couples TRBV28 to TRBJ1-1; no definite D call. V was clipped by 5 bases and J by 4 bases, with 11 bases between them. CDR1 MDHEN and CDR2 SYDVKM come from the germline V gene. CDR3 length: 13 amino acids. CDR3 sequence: CASSPPEPTEAFF. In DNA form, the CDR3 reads TGTGCCAGCAGTCCTCCCGAACCCACTGAAGCTTTCTTT.

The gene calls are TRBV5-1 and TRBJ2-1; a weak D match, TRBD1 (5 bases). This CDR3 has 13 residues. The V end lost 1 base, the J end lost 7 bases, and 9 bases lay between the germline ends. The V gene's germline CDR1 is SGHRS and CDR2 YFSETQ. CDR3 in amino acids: CASSLQGLNEQFF. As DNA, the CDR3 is TGCGCCAGCAGCTTGCAGGGTTTGAATGAGCAGTTCTTC.

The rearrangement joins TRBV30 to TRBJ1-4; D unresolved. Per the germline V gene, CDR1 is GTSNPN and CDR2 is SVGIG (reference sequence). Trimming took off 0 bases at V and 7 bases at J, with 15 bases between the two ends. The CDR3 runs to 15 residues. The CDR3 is CAWSVGFLSGEKLFF. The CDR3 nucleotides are TGTGCCTGGAGTGTAGGTTTTCTATCGGGTGAAAAACTGTTTTTT.

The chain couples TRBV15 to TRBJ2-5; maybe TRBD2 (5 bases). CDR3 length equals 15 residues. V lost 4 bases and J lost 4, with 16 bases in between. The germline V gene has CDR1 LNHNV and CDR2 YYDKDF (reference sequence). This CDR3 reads CATSMVRGVGETQYF. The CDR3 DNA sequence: TGTGCCACCAGCATGGTACGGGGAGTTGGAGAGACCCAGTACTTC.

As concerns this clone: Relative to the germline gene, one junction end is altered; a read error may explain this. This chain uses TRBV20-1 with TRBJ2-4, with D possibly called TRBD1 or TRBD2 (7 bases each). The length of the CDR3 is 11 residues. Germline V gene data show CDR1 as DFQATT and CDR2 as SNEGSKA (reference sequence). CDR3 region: CSARTGTIIAF. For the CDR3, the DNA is TGCAGTGCTAGGACAGGGACTATCATTGCCTTC.

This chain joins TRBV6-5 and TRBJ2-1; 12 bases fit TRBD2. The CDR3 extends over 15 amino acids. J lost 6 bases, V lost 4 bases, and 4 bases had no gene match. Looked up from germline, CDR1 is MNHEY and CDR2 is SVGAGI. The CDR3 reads CASSLLAGGPNEQFF. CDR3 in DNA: TGTGCCAGCAGTTTGCTAGCGGGAGGGCCCAATGAGCAGTTCTTC.

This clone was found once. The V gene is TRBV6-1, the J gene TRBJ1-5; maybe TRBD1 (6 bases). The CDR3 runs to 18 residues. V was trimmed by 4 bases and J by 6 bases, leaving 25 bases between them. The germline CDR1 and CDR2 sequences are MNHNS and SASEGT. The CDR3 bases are TGTGCCAGCAGTGTGTTATTAAGGGGGGGGGCGTCTGGTCAGCCCCAGCATTTT. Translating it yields CASSVLLRGGASGQPQHF.

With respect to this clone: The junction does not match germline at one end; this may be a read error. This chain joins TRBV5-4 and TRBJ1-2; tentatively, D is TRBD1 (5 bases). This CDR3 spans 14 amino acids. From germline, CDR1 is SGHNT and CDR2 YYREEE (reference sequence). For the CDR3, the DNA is TGTGCCAGCAGCTTGGAGACGGGGATGGGGCCCTTTACTTTC. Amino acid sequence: CASSLETGMGPFTF. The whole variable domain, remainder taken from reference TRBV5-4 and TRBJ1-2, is ETGVTQSPTHLIKTRGQQVTLRCSSQSGHNTVSWYQQALGQGPQFIFQYYREEENGRGNFPPRFSGLQFPNYSSELNVNALELDDSALYLCASSLETGMGPFTFGSGTRLTVV.

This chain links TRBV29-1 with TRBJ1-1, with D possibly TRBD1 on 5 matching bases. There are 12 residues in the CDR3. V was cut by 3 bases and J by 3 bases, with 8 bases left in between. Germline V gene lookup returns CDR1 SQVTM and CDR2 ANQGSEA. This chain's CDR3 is CSVDGGDTEAFF. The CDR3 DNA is TGCAGCGTTGATGGAGGGGACACTGAAGCTTTCTTT.

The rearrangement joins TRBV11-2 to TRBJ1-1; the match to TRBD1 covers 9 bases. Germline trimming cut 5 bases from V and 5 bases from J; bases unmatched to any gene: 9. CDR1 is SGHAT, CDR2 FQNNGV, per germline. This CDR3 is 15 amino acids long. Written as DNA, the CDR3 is TGTGCCAGCAGCACCCCGACAGGGGGAGGGACTGAAGCTTTCTTT. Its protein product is CASSTPTGGGTEAFF. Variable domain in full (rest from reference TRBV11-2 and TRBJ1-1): EAGVAQSPRYKIIEKRQSVAFWCNPISGHATLYWYQQILGQGPKLLIQFQNNGVVDDSQLPKDRFSAERLKGVDSTLKIQPAKLEDSAVYLCASSTPTGGGTEAFFGQGTRLTVV.

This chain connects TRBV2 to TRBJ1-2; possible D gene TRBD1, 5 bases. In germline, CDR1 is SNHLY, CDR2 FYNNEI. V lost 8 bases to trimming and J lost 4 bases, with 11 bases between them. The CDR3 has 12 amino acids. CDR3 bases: TGTGCCAGCCGGTTGACAGCCTATGGCTACACCTTC. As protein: CASRLTAYGYTF.

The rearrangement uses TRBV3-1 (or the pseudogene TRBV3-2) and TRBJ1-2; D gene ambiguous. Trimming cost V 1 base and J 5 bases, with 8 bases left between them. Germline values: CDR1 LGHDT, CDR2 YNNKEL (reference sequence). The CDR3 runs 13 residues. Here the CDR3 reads CASSQVPSYGYTF. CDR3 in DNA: TGTGCCAGCAGCCAAGTCCCGAGTTATGGCTACACCTTC.

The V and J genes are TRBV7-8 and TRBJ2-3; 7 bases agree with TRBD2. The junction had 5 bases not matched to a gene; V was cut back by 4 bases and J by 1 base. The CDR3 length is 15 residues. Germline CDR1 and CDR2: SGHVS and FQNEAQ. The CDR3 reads CASSSGTTRTDTQYF. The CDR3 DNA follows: TGTGCCAGCAGCTCCGGGACTACCCGCACAGATACGCAGTATTTT.